These 8 T cell receptor beta chains came from one sample sequenced in a study of response to subunit inactivated influenza vaccine. MiXCR, applied by TCRdb to the RT-PCR reads, yields one record per CDR3 protein. The data hold about 180,000 distinct CDR3 sequences, with approximately 8.7% observed a single time. The source material was non-naive T cells sorted from PBMCs, sampled on the day of vaccination. The source of these receptors is a man aged 45-65 years who received an inactivated influenza vaccine.

The table lists this clonotype with many counts. This sequence joins TRBV29-1 and TRBJ2-1; TRBD2 matches at 10 bases. CDR1 is SQVTM and CDR2 is ANQGSEA in the germline V gene. The CDR3 runs 15 residues. J was trimmed by 7 bases and V by 7 bases; bases with no gene match: 13. This CDR3 reads CSAPSSGGTWNEQFF. The CDR3 coding sequence is TGCAGCGCCCCGTCTAGCGGGGGAACTTGGAATGAGCAGTTCTTC.

The J gene is TRBJ2-7, the V gene TRBV6-2 or TRBV6-3, with 9 positions matching TRBD2. CDR1 is MNHEY, CDR2 SVGEGT, per germline. Losses at the gene ends were 5 bases for V and 2 bases for J; bases not matched to a gene: 25. There are 21 residues in the CDR3. CDR3 coding DNA: TGTGCCAGCAGTCCCTTTGGACCTTTGGCCGATCTAGCGGGATTACCCTACGAGCAGTACTTC. Translated, it gives CASSPFGPLADLAGLPYEQYF.

The sample holds many counts of this clonotype. J is TRBJ2-5 and V is TRBV11-2, with 7 bases lining up with TRBD2. This CDR3 is 16 amino acids long. Germline V CDR1 and CDR2: SGHAT, FQNNGV. With V trimmed by 4 bases and J by 1 base, 9 bases remained unmatched. This CDR3 reads CASSSLGGGVQETQYF. In DNA, the CDR3 is TGTGCCAGCAGCTCCCTAGGCGGGGGAGTCCAAGAGACCCAGTACTTC.

CDR3 in amino acids: CASRPSGGLGTDTQYF. The CDR3 DNA sequence: TGTGCCAGCAGGCCGAGCGGGGGCCTCGGCACAGATACGCAGTATTTT. V and J are TRBV6-1 and TRBJ2-3, with TRBD2 identical over 8 bases. From germline, CDR1 is MNHNS and CDR2 SASEGT. The CDR3 runs 16 residues. V trimming: 6 bases; J trimming: 1 base; junction bases outside the gene matches: 9.

The chain carries TRBV27 and TRBJ2-7; D is perhaps TRBD2 (6 bases). V lost 6 bases and J 3 bases, leaving 18 bases between the germline ends. Per germline, CDR1 MNHEY and CDR2 SMNVEV (reference sequence). CDR3 length: 15 amino acids. Here the CDR3 DNA reads TGTGCCAGCAGCTCGATGACCGGGAGTTACTACGAGCAGTACTTC. The encoded protein is CASSSMTGSYYEQYF.

At least ten counts were recorded for this clonotype. The chain couples TRBV11-1 to TRBJ2-2; D possibly corresponds to TRBD2 (5 bases). V gave up 3 bases and J gave up 7 bases, with 9 bases separating them. This CDR3 comprises 13 residues. Germline values: CDR1 SGHAT, CDR2 FQDESV (reference sequence). The CDR3 DNA reads as TGTGCCAGCAGCTTCAATCGGGACGGGGAGCTGTTTTTT. It translates to CASSFNRDGELFF.

This clonotype was recorded many times. This chain links TRBV20-1 with TRBJ1-5; unclear D gene. Germline loops: CDR1 DFQATT, CDR2 SNEGSKA (reference sequence). CDR3 length: 14 residues. V shed 1 base and J shed 3 bases, with 10 bases lying between them. DNA for the CDR3: TGCAGTGCTAGAGTCGGCAATTCCAATCAGCCCCAGCATTTT. Its translation: CSARVGNSNQPQHF.

This clonotype has a handful of counts. CDR3 nucleotide sequence: TGTGCCAGCAGCGGGGACTACTTCGTCTCAGAGCAGTTCTTC. Protein: CASSGDYFVSEQFF. The chain has TRBV12-3 or TRBV12-4 and TRBJ2-1; 7 nucleotides align to TRBD2. The ends lost 6 bases at V and 10 bases at J; junction bases unmatched: 12. The CDR3 covers 14 residues.